One and the same sample provided the 21 T cell receptor beta chains below, sequenced in a study of PD-1 blockade in classical Hodgkin lymphoma (TCRdb year 2020). The library was generated by the immunoSEQ multiplex PCR assay. The table comes from immuneACCESS by way of TCRdb, which keeps in-frame sequences with V and J called. Part of the clones is missing from these tables; in studies checked, under half for an unresolved V gene and the rest for unknown reasons. This sample holds 20,000 to 30,000 clones; more than 60% were observed only once. The ten biggest clones cover roughly 8% of the sample. This sample's time point label indicates: cycle 2 day 1 (C2D1) of nivolumab. Relapse after autologous stem cell transplantation had occurred in all trial patients, and cohorts A, B and C were distinguished by prior brentuximab vedotin exposure. The specimen comprised peripheral blood mononuclear cells (PBMCs), sampled before the second cycle of nivolumab. Source of these receptors: a human donor with classical Hodgkin lymphoma.

This chain joins TRBV7-2 and TRBJ2-7; 12 bases agree with TRBD2. The V gene's germline CDR1 is SGHTA and CDR2 FQGNSA. V lost 0 bases and J lost 3; bases outside the gene matches: 0. The CDR3 is made up of 15 amino acids. The CDR3 here is CASSLAGLAGYEQYF. Written as DNA, the CDR3 is TGTGCCAGCAGCTTAGCGGGACTAGCGGGCTACGAGCAGTACTTC.

V usage is TRBV28 and J usage is TRBJ1-1; a weak D match, TRBD1 (5 bases). From germline, CDR1 is MDHEN and CDR2 SYDVKM. This CDR3 is 17 amino acids long. V shed 4 bases and J shed 7 bases, with 25 bases lying between them. The CDR3 DNA reads TGTGCCAGCAGTTACCCGCCGGTTGGGACCGGCCTCGTTGAAGCTTTCTTT. Protein: CASSYPPVGTGLVEAFF.

This chain links TRBV6-1 with TRBJ1-5; D is unresolved. CDR1 and CDR2 (germline): MNHNS, SASEGT. This CDR3 comprises 13 residues. The V gene lost 5 bases and the J gene lost 4 bases, with 9 bases spanning the gap. CDR3 amino acids: CASSFNWNQPQHF. In DNA form, the CDR3 reads TGTGCCAGCAGTTTTAACTGGAATCAGCCCCAGCATTTT.

CDR3 in amino acids: CASSLDRVREQPQHF. The CDR3 region has the DNA TGTGCCAGCAGCTTGGACAGGGTAAGGGAACAGCCCCAGCATTTT. This sequence joins TRBV28 and TRBJ1-5; the match to TRBD1 covers 8 bases. CDR3 length equals 15 residues. V shed 6 bases and J 7 bases; nucleotides not matched to a gene: 11. In germline, CDR1 is MDHEN, CDR2 SYDVKM. The full variable domain, in which reference TRBV28 and TRBJ1-5 provide the parts outside the CDR3, is DVKVTQSSRYLVKRTGEKVFLECVQDMDHENMFWYRQDPGLGLRLIYFSYDVKMKEKGDIPEGYSVSREKKERFSLILESASTNQTSMYLCASSLDRVREQPQHFGDGTRLSIL.

This chain joins TRBV4-2 and TRBJ2-5; D is perhaps TRBD1 or TRBD2 (6 bases each). The CDR3 has 16 residues. Germline lookup yields CDR1 LGHNA and CDR2 YNFKEQ. Trimming took off 1 base at V and 1 base at J, with 13 bases between the two ends. The CDR3 region has the DNA TGTGCCAGCAGCCAAGCGGGGGCGGTGGGCCAAGAGACCCAGTACTTC. Translation: CASSQAGAVGQETQYF.

The chain employs TRBV27 and TRBJ2-7; D not resolved. Between the trimmed V and J ends, which lost 2 bases and 6 bases, there was a span of 11 bases. Germline CDR1 is MNHEY and CDR2 is SMNVEV (reference sequence). The CDR3 covers 13 residues. The CDR3 reads CASSLGWEGEQYF. DNA for the CDR3: TGTGCCAGCAGTTTAGGCTGGGAAGGCGAGCAGTACTTC.

This clone was counted between two and nine times. The V and J genes are TRBV7-2 and TRBJ1-5; D remains ambiguous. Trimming left V 5 bases short and J 5 bases short, with 10 bases between. Germline V lookup: CDR1 SGHTA, CDR2 FQGNSA. The CDR3 totals 13 residues. Here the CDR3 reads CASSERPDQPQHF. CDR3 DNA: TGTGCCAGCAGCGAACGCCCCGATCAGCCCCAGCATTTT.

This clone was detected a few times. The rearrangement uses TRBV5-1 and TRBJ2-1; D unclear. The V end was cut by 0 bases, the J end by 6 bases, with 7 bases between. Germline CDR1 is SGHRS and CDR2 is YFSETQ. This CDR3 contains 13 residues. The CDR3 reads CASSLGRLNEQFF. The CDR3 DNA sequence: TGCGCCAGCAGCTTGGGCCGGCTCAATGAGCAGTTCTTC.

The chain combines TRBV21-1 with TRBJ2-2. TRBV21-1 is described as a pseudogene. The CDR3 is made up of 16 amino acids. The CDR3 coding sequence is TGTGCCAGCAGCAAAGCGGCCGGCCTCAACACCGGGGAGCTGTTTTTT. Translated, it gives CASSKAAGLNTGELFF.

The chain carries TRBV5-1 and TRBJ2-2, with 11 bases matching TRBD2. CDR3 length equals 15 residues. Germline V gene data show CDR1 as SGHRS and CDR2 as YFSETQ. V gave up 4 bases and J gave up 4 bases; unmatched junction bases: 3. The CDR3: CASSQTSGSTGELFF. The CDR3, as DNA: TGCGCCAGCAGCCAAACTAGCGGGAGCACCGGGGAGCTGTTTTTT.

The gene calls are TRBV6-5 and TRBJ1-1; 11 positions agree with TRBD1. The CDR3 is 15 amino acids. CDR1 is MNHEY, CDR2 SVGAGI, per germline. With 8 bases clipped from V and 4 bases from J, the junction kept 9 bases outside the gene matches. CDR3 nucleotide sequence: TGTGCCAGCCTCCGGGACAGGGGGTGGGGCACTGAAGCTTTCTTT. It specifies CASLRDRGWGTEAFF.

The V gene is TRBV15, the J gene TRBJ2-5, with TRBD2 matching 7 bases. CDR1 and CDR2 from the germline V gene are LNHNV and YYDKDF (reference sequence). V shed 7 bases, J shed 2 bases, and the junction held 7 bases outside the gene matches. This CDR3 region has 14 residues. This CDR3 reads CATKGIGGQETQYF. The CDR3 region has the DNA TGTGCCACCAAAGGGATCGGGGGGCAAGAGACCCAGTACTTC.

V gene TRBV29-1 combines with J gene TRBJ1-2; D is perhaps TRBD1 (5 bases). The germline gives CDR1 SQVTM, CDR2 ANQGSEA. V lost 5 bases and J 7 bases, leaving 14 bases between the germline ends. The CDR3 covers 12 residues. This chain's CDR3 is CSVSRGMGGYTF. CDR3 DNA: TGCAGCGTTTCTCGGGGGATGGGTGGCTACACCTTC.

This clone was counted once. The rearrangement joins TRBV10-1 to TRBJ2-2; possibly TRBD1 for D (6 bases). Germline V gives CDR1 WNHNN, CDR2 SYGVQD (reference sequence). Trimming removed 11 bases from V and 8 bases from J, with 15 bases in between. The CDR3 is 12 residues long. The CDR3 coding sequence is TGCGCCGGGTCACGCAGGGGTGGGGAGCTGTTTTTT. It yields the protein CAGSRRGGELFF.

This CDR3 reads CASSVGVGDGTDTQYF. CDR3 sequence (DNA): TGTGCCAGCAGCGTAGGTGTTGGGGATGGCACAGATACGCAGTATTTT. V and J are TRBV9 and TRBJ2-3; D unresolved. CDR1 and CDR2 (germline): SGDLS, YYNGEE. The CDR3 sequence is 16 residues long. Between the trimmed V and J ends, which lost 0 bases and 1 base, there was a span of 12 bases.

J is TRBJ1-2 and V is TRBV4-3; TRBD1 agrees at 7 bases. Germline trimming cut 2 bases from V and 3 bases from J; bases unmatched to any gene: 9. The CDR3 length is 16 residues. In germline, CDR1 is LGHNA, CDR2 YSLEER. This chain's CDR3 is CASSQQARDRDYGYTF. CDR3 bases: TGCGCCAGCAGCCAACAAGCCAGAGACAGGGACTATGGCTACACCTTC.

This rearrangement joins TRBV18 to TRBJ1-2; TRBD1 matches at 7 bases. Germline-derived CDR1 and CDR2 are KGHSH and LQKENI. With 2 bases clipped from V and 4 bases from J, the junction kept 7 bases outside the gene matches. This CDR3 is 15 amino acids long. The CDR3, as DNA: TGTGCCAGCTCACCATCCGGCGGGACAGTCTATGGCTACACCTTC. Protein sequence: CASSPSGGTVYGYTF.

This sequence joins TRBV7-9 and TRBJ2-7; TRBD2 matches at 7 bases. The CDR3 loop spans 16 amino acids. Germline CDR1 SEHNR, CDR2 FQNEAQ (reference sequence). V shed 1 base and J 1 base; nucleotides not matched to a gene: 7. CDR3 residues: CASSLGRGVSSYEQYF. The CDR3 DNA is TGTGCCAGCAGCTTAGGCCGGGGGGTCTCATCCTACGAGCAGTACTTC.

This chain links TRBV11-3 with TRBJ2-1; D not certain. CDR1 and CDR2 from the germline V gene are SGHNT and YENEEA. Trimming cost V 1 base and J 4 bases, with 5 bases left between them. The CDR3 covers 13 residues. The chain's CDR3 is CASSLGVYNEQFF. DNA of the CDR3: TGTGCCAGCAGCTTAGGAGTTTACAATGAGCAGTTCTTC.

V gene TRBV18 combines with J gene TRBJ2-1, with TRBD2 matching 9 bases. Germline V gene sequence: CDR1 KGHSH, CDR2 LQKENI. J gave up 3 bases and V 3 bases, and 12 bases lay outside the gene matches. The CDR3 has 18 amino acids. The CDR3 region is CASSPERMREGLYNEQFF. DNA of the CDR3: TGTGCCAGCTCACCCGAACGGATGCGGGAGGGCCTCTACAATGAGCAGTTCTTC.

The chain combines TRBV6-5 with TRBJ2-7, with TRBD1 identical over 9 bases. The CDR3 contains 15 residues. J was trimmed by 2 bases and V by 0 bases; bases with no gene match: 2. CDR1 is MNHEY, CDR2 SVGAGI, per germline. This CDR3 reads CASSYSYRGPYEQYF. Written as DNA, the CDR3 is TGTGCCAGCAGTTACTCGTACAGGGGGCCCTACGAGCAGTACTTC.